This T cell receptor beta chain came from a study of blood T cells in healthy people across ages. The germline V and J ends were trimmed by 0 bases and 2 bases, with 16 bases remaining between them. CDR1 DFQATT and CDR2 SNEGSKA come from the germline V gene (reference sequence). The CDR3 spans 16 residues. The use of a sample-barcoded 5' primer and a J-beta primer mix characterized a second PCR of about 7 to 12 cycles. The template-switch adaptor was a 5' adaptor with 12 random nucleotides. It tagged each cDNA molecule. MiXCR, applied by TCRdb to the 5' RACE reads, yields one record per CDR3 protein. The profile covers 980,000 or so distinct CDR3 sequences, with around 48% appearing a single time and around an eighth taken by the ten largest.

The chain couples TRBV20-1 to TRBJ2-5; D may correspond to TRBD1 or TRBD2 (6 bases each). Input material: blood. This sequence originates from a man between 25 and 39 years old in good health. The chain's CDR3 is CSAREGALAIQETQYF. The CDR3 region has the DNA TGCAGTGCTAGAGAGGGGGCTCTAGCGATACAAGAGACCCAGTACTTC.